This T cell receptor beta chain was identified during a study of beta chain features in type 1 diabetes. About the study: Cells sorted and examined across all samples totaled approximately 100 million.

Every bit of the isolated RNA underwent reverse transcription, so sequencing read expressed TCRB transcripts. The assay was immunoSEQ multiplex PCR, and TCRdb's table has in-frame clones only and misses some. This sample carries 310,000 or so clones, around 9% of them seen once, and the ten largest clones take more than 0.8%. The study, taken as a whole, reports: Short templates might get an advantage during PCR, and this would be equal in patients and controls. Type 1 diabetes patients had TCRB CDR3s that were shorter (moderately but significantly so) in all four CD4+ subsets. Patients showed naive, central memory and Treg TCRB repertoires that appeared more similar than those of healthy donors.

The table lists this clone with a few counts. The target antigen is unknown. Germline-derived CDR1 and CDR2 are DFQATT and SNEGSKA (reference sequence). CDR3 length equals 11 residues. V gave up 4 bases and J gave up 7 bases, with 10 bases separating them. V is TRBV20-1 and J is TRBJ1-2, with D unresolved. This sequence was found in a man younger than 40 with type 1 diabetes. The sequenced sample consisted of central memory CD4+ T cells from blood. This CDR3 reads CSAMGFSGYTF. The CDR3 DNA reads TGCAGTGCTATGGGTTTCAGTGGCTACACCTTC.